The sequence of this T cell receptor beta chain was determined in a study of blood T cell repertoires in COVID-19. Study-wide context: COVID-19 samples collected from the United States, Italy and Spain covered acute and convalescent phases. In each case, the material was cDNA or gDNA derived from T cells, B-cell-depleted T cells, or PBMCs.

This CDR3 has 14 residues. Germline loops: CDR1 MNHNY, CDR2 SVGAGI (reference sequence). V dropped 0 bases and J dropped 5 bases, with 7 bases sitting between them. Per the original data handling: For nucleated cells, counts were estimated from reference gene primer amplification. Assay used: immunoSEQ multiplex PCR; TCRdb lists only in-frame clones, some missing. That table gives V, J and clone size, and the DNA gave D and trimming. The sample records roughly 280,000 clones, more than 85% being singletons. The TCR comes from a man younger than 30 with active or convalescent COVID-19. The gene calls are TRBV6-6 and TRBJ1-4; a possible D gene is TRBD1 (5 bases). Sequences were obtained from peripheral blood. This chain's CDR3 is CASSYSTENEKLFF. CDR3 DNA: TGTGCCAGCAGTTACTCGACAGAAAATGAAAAACTGTTTTTT.